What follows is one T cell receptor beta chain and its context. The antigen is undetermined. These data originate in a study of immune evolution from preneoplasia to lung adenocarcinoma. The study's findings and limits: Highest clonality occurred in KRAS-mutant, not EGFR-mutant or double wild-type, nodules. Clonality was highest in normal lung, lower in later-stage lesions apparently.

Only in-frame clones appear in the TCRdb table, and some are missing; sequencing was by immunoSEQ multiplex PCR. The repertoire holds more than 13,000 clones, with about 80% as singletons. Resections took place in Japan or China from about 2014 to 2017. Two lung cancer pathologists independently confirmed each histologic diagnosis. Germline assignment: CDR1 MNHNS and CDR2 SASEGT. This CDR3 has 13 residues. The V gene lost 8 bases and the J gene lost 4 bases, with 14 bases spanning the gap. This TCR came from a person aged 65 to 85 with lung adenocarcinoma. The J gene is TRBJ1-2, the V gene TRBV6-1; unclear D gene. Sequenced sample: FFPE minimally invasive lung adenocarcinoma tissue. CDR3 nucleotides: TGTGCCAGCTCTGACCAGAGAACCTATGGCTACACCTTC. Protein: CASSDQRTYGYTF.